This TCR beta chain was documented in a study of liver allograft versus peripheral blood T cells. Study at large: Comparative analysis was performed on T cell receptor repertoires from transplanted livers and from recipients' peripheral blood. Whole-study results and caveats: Intragraft liver T cell receptor repertoires reportedly differed from peripheral blood repertoires.

In TCRdb, the reads were re-called with MiXCR into one record per CDR3 protein. Of around 11,000 distinct CDR3 sequences in the sample, about 25% were seen once. A note on this clonotype: What it recognizes is unknown. A much more abundant neighbour one base away suggests this may be a read error.

CDR1 is KGHSH and CDR2 is LQKENI in the germline V gene. The CDR3 sequence is 17 residues long. This chain joins TRBV18 and TRBJ2-3; 9 bases are a match to TRBD2. This clonotype was obtained from a human patient who had a liver transplant. Some T cells may be provided by the graft donor. The CDR3 nucleotides read TGTGTCAGCTCACCAGAACGGTGGGCTAGCGGGGTTGATACGCAGTATTTT. Protein: CVSSPERWASGVDTQYF.